This TCR beta chain derives from a study of cytomegalovirus exposure and HLA in healthy donors. Notes on the study in general: For most TCR sequences rarity was the rule, although some public TCRs occurred in many donors.

Note on this clone: Its antigen is not known.

Using immunoSEQ multiplex PCR, the repertoire was profiled, and TCRdb retains in-frame clones only, with some absent. The sample has about 240,000 clones; around 85% are singletons. The CDR3 spans 13 residues. Germline V gives CDR1 MNHEY, CDR2 SVGAGI. Trimming left V 4 bases short and J 1 base short, with 7 bases between. This rearrangement joins TRBV6-5 to TRBJ1-1; D is unclear. The TCR comes from a woman in her 30s in good health and CMV-seropositive. The material sequenced was PBMCs. CDR3 sequence reads: CASSSRGNTEAFF. The DNA for the CDR3 is TGTGCCAGCAGTTCCAGAGGGAACACTGAAGCTTTCTTT.